This note documents a single T cell receptor beta chain sequence. This clonotype appeared many times. No antigen is known for it. No quality values exist for individual bases; no much larger clone is one base distant. The sample is drawn from a study of breast tumors, draining lymph nodes, adjacent tissues listed by TCRdb under 2016. Context from the whole study: TCR beta repertoires were compared across tumor, adjacent nontumor tissue and axillary lymph nodes obtained from breast cancer patients. The study was designed to assess the relationships and possible T-cell exchange between tumor, surrounding tissue and draining lymph node repertoires in human breast cancer. Results and caveats for the whole study, not just this receptor: Tumor T-cell repertoires showed less diversity than lymph node repertoires and more diversity than nontumor tissue repertoires, and tumor T-cell repertoires showed preferential V and J gene usage. A scenario in which most tumor T cells derive from the lymph node and then expand within tumor tissue was judged to be consistent with the data. Rather than being directly demonstrated, the conclusion that tumor T cells originate in lymph nodes was presented as consistent with a hypothesis. Tumor and nontumor tissue repertoires were significantly more similar in luminal-like than in basal-like breast cancer.

Instrument used: Illumina HiSeq 2000. Multiplex PCR amplification was used to build the TCR beta chain libraries. High-throughput sequencing was used to analyze the amplified TCR beta chain products. Using fastp trimming at Q25 and MiXCR clonotype assembly, TCRdb reanalyzed the public sequencing data and kept in-frame beta chains. Rows are combined by CDR3 protein, so each entry shows the most common genes and DNA. For this sample the table gives fewer than 150,000 distinct CDR3 sequences, of which 21% were detected only once. The leading ten clones occupy roughly 2.2% of the sample. The axillary draining lymph nodes of breast cancer patients were the source of the lymph node samples. The sequence derives from a female donor with breast cancer. Some clones in this sample may be carry-over from other donors' samples. The sequencing sample was made of axillary lymph node tissue.

The DNA reads as follows: TGCAGTGCTAGAGCCGCGGTCCGTAACTACGAGCAGTACTTC. The encoded protein is CSARAAVRNYEQYF. Recombination linked TRBV20-1 to TRBJ2-7; there is no confident call for the D gene. Taken from the germline V gene (reference sequence), the CDR1 and CDR2 loops are DFQATT and SNEGSKA. Spanning cysteine to phenylalanine, the CDR3 consists of 14 amino acids. This entry keeps only the CDR3 DNA: 42 bases, framed from base 1. V was cut back by 1 base and J by 3 bases, leaving a gap of 13 bases between them.